A single sample is the source of the 22 T cell receptor beta chains below, sequenced in a study of blood T cell repertoires in COVID-19. Sequenced by immunoSEQ multiplex PCR; TCRdb stores in-frame clones only, minus some. Among 250,000 or so clones listed, nearly 90% were seen once. The sample comprised peripheral blood. All receptors derive from a woman in her forties who had recovered from COVID-19.

V and J are TRBV12-5 and TRBJ1-1, with TRBD1 identical over 8 bases. This CDR3 contains 15 residues. J lost 4 bases, V lost 2 bases, and 6 bases had no gene match. Germline V gives CDR1 LGHNT, CDR2 FRNRAP. The CDR3 nucleotides are TGTGCTAGTGGTTTGACAGGACAGGGTTTCACTGAAGCTTTCTTT. The encoded protein is CASGLTGQGFTEAFF.

The rearrangement uses TRBV11-1 and TRBJ2-3, with 15 bases lining up with TRBD2. Germline assignment: CDR1 SGHAT and CDR2 FQDESV (reference sequence). The CDR3 is 16 residues long. The V and J ends lost 2 bases and 4 bases, in that order; junction bases with no gene match: 1. CDR3 loop: CASSLRTSGGADTQYF. Here the CDR3 DNA reads TGTGCCAGCAGCTTAAGGACTAGCGGGGGGGCAGATACGCAGTATTTT.

V and J are TRBV12-3 or TRBV12-4 and TRBJ2-7, with D perhaps TRBD2 (6 bases). V lost 3 bases and J 2 bases, leaving 8 bases between the germline ends. This CDR3 has 13 residues. CDR3 sequence reads: CASSLTGAYEQYV. CDR3 sequence (DNA): TGTGCCAGCAGTTTGACGGGAGCCTACGAGCAGTACGTC.

The chain links TRBV15 to TRBJ2-3; a possible D gene is TRBD1 (5 bases). Germline CDR1 LNHNV, CDR2 YYDKDF (reference sequence). Trimming removed 0 bases from V and 9 bases from J, with 10 bases in between. The CDR3 extends over 13 amino acids. CDR3 sequence reads: CATSRDRQGTQYF. DNA for the CDR3: TGTGCCACCAGCAGAGATCGGCAGGGAACGCAGTATTTT. Supplemented by reference TRBV15 and TRBJ2-3, the full variable domain reads DAMVIQNPRYQVTQFGKPVTLSCSQTLNHNVMYWYQQKSSQAPKLLFHYYDKDFNNEADTPDNFQSRRPNTSFCFLDIRSPGLGDTAMYLCATSRDRQGTQYFGPGTRLTVL.

V is TRBV5-1 and J is TRBJ2-1; 8 bases align to TRBD2. The germline V gene encodes CDR1 SGHRS and CDR2 YFSETQ. V trimming: 4 bases; J trimming: 1 base; junction bases outside the gene matches: 10. The CDR3 sequence is 17 residues long. CDR3 DNA sequence: TGCGCCAGCAGCCAGCCTTTAGCGGGGCAATCCTACAATGAGCAGTTCTTC. Its translation is CASSQPLAGQSYNEQFF. Using reference TRBV5-1 and TRBJ2-1 for the parts outside the CDR3, the full variable domain is KAGVTQTPRYLIKTRGQQVTLSCSPISGHRSVSWYQQTPGQGLQFLFEYFSETQRNKGNFPGRFSGRQFSNSRSEMNVSTLELGDSALYLCASSQPLAGQSYNEQFFGPGTRLTVL.

The chain recombines TRBV12-3 or TRBV12-4 with TRBJ1-2; possibly TRBD1 for D (5 bases). The CDR3 sequence is 12 residues long. V dropped 5 bases and J dropped 7 bases, with 11 bases sitting between them. CDR3 coding DNA: TGTGCCAGCAGTATCGGGACTCTTGGCTACACCTTC. This codes for CASSIGTLGYTF.

In this sample, this clone turned up once. V usage is TRBV5-1 and J usage is TRBJ1-2; 9 bases line up with TRBD1. The germline gives CDR1 SGHRS, CDR2 YFSETQ. The ends lost 4 bases at V and 8 bases at J; junction bases unmatched: 9. The CDR3 spans 14 residues. The CDR3 sequence: CASSTGQGENGYTF. CDR3 sequence (DNA): TGCGCCAGCAGCACGGGACAGGGAGAAAACGGCTACACCTTC.

This clone was seen a handful of times. This chain links TRBV27 with TRBJ2-7, with D maybe TRBD1 (5 bases). The CDR3 extends over 16 amino acids. CDR1 and CDR2 from the germline V gene are MNHEY and SMNVEV (reference sequence). Trimming removed 5 bases at V and 0 bases at J, with 17 bases between. This CDR3 reads CASSGDHAGCSYEQYV. The CDR3 DNA reads as TGTGCCAGCAGTGGCGACCACGCAGGGTGCTCCTACGAGCAGTACGTC.

The chain carries TRBV3-1 (or the pseudogene TRBV3-2) and TRBJ2-3; TRBD2 matches 7 bases. The CDR3 sequence is 17 residues long. Germline V gene lookup returns CDR1 LGHDT and CDR2 YNNKEL (reference sequence). The ends lost 4 bases at V and 3 bases at J; junction bases unmatched: 13. CDR3 sequence: CASSLTPVGGDTDTQYF. In DNA form, the CDR3 reads TGTGCCAGCAGCCTAACCCCCGTGGGGGGGGATACAGATACGCAGTATTTT.

The chain couples TRBV30 to TRBJ2-5; tentative D call: TRBD2 (6 bases). Looked up from germline, CDR1 is GTSNPN and CDR2 is SVGIG (reference sequence). With 3 bases removed from V and 0 bases from J, the gap between germline ends came to 17 bases. The CDR3 is made up of 16 amino acids. DNA of the CDR3: TGTGCCTGGAGAGGCTTAGGAGGGAGAAACCAAGAGACCCAGTACTTC. This codes for CAWRGLGGRNQETQYF.

The chain links TRBV10-1 to TRBJ2-3; maybe TRBD2 (6 bases). The CDR3 loop spans 16 amino acids. Germline loops: CDR1 WNHNN, CDR2 SYGVQD (reference sequence). The V end was cut by 0 bases, the J end by 5 bases, with 15 bases between. This chain's CDR3 is CASSESPGGVKDTQYF. CDR3 DNA sequence: TGCGCCAGCAGTGAGTCTCCGGGCGGGGTTAAAGATACGCAGTATTTT.

The chain recombines TRBV21-1 with TRBJ1-5. TRBV21-1 is an annotated pseudogene. The CDR3 runs 14 residues. CDR3 sequence reads: CAPRTREREQPQHF. The DNA for the CDR3 is TGTGCCCCCAGGACTAGAGAAAGGGAGCAGCCCCAGCATTTT.

V and J are TRBV24-1 and TRBJ2-7; unclear D gene. CDR3 length equals 12 residues. Trimming removed 0 bases from V and 9 bases from J, with 8 bases in between. The germline V gene encodes CDR1 KGHDR and CDR2 SFDVKD. CDR3 nucleotide sequence: TGTGCCACCAGTGATTTGGACTTCTGGCAGTACGTC. Protein: CATSDLDFWQYV.

The V and J genes are TRBV27 and TRBJ1-2; 8 bases align to TRBD1. V shed 3 bases, J shed 8 bases, and the junction held 8 bases outside the gene matches. The CDR3 length is 14 residues. Germline CDR1 reads MNHEY; CDR2 reads SMNVEV (reference sequence). CDR3 DNA: TGTGCCAGCAGTTTCGCACAGGGGGTAAGGGGCTACACCTTC. Translating gives CASSFAQGVRGYTF.

The chain recombines TRBV10-3 with TRBJ2-2; TRBD1 might be the D (6 bases). This CDR3 has 13 residues. Germline assignment: CDR1 ENHRY and CDR2 SYGVKD. Trimming removed 6 bases from V and 6 bases from J, with 11 bases in between. Here the CDR3 DNA reads TGTGCCATCAGGAGTGGGGGCCCCGGGGAGCTGTTTTTT. It encodes CAIRSGGPGELFF.

The chain combines TRBV11-2 with TRBJ2-2; D is ambiguous. Trimming took 1 base from V and 9 from J, leaving 9 bases between them. Germline lookup yields CDR1 SGHAT and CDR2 FQNNGV. This CDR3 comprises 13 residues. The CDR3 is CASSLGTFRELFF. The CDR3 DNA follows: TGTGCCAGCAGCTTAGGTACTTTCCGGGAGCTGTTTTTT.

The V gene is TRBV5-1, the J gene TRBJ2-5; maybe TRBD1 (6 bases). The CDR3 length is 14 residues. CDR1 and CDR2 (germline): SGHRS, YFSETQ. The V gene lost 6 bases and the J gene lost 5 bases, with 17 bases spanning the gap. The CDR3 DNA follows: TGCGCCAGCATCCCCGGGATCCAGGGGGAGACCCAGTACTTC. Amino acids: CASIPGIQGETQYF. Complete variable domain (other parts from reference TRBV5-1 and TRBJ2-5): KAGVTQTPRYLIKTRGQQVTLSCSPISGHRSVSWYQQTPGQGLQFLFEYFSETQRNKGNFPGRFSGRQFSNSRSEMNVSTLELGDSALYLCASIPGIQGETQYFGPGTRLLVL.

CDR3 protein: CASSLIPGETQYF. As DNA, the CDR3 is TGTGCCAGCAGCCTTATTCCCGGTGAGACCCAGTACTTC. V is TRBV5-6 and J is TRBJ2-5; D not certain. This CDR3 contains 13 residues. The germline V gene has CDR1 SGHDT and CDR2 YYEEEE. Trimming left V 4 bases short and J 5 bases short, with 12 bases between.

The V call is TRBV28, the J call TRBJ1-5, with TRBD1 as a possible D gene (6 bases). Trimming left V 2 bases short and J 3 bases short, with 17 bases between. The germline V gene has CDR1 MDHEN and CDR2 SYDVKM. The CDR3 runs 17 residues. The CDR3 DNA follows: TGTGCCAGCAGTTTACGGGCGCGCAGGGGCAACAATCAGCCCCAGCATTTT. This gives the protein CASSLRARRGNNQPQHF.

The chain uses TRBV7-7 and TRBJ2-1, with D possibly matching TRBD2 (6 bases). From germline, CDR1 is SSHAT and CDR2 FNYEAQ (reference sequence). This CDR3 has 15 amino acids. The V gene lost 5 bases and the J gene lost 8 bases, with 19 bases spanning the gap. Here the CDR3 reads CASSSGLSLGDEQFF. Here the CDR3 DNA reads TGTGCCAGCAGCAGCGGACTAAGCCTCGGCGATGAGCAGTTCTTC.

The chain carries TRBV4-1 and TRBJ2-3; no reliable D call. CDR3 size: 13 residues. CDR1 and CDR2 from the germline V gene are MGHRA and YSYEKL. V was shortened by 2 bases and J by 5 bases, with 8 bases between the two germline ends. CDR3 in amino acids: CASSQIGGDTQYF. The CDR3 region has the DNA TGCGCCAGCAGCCAAATAGGCGGAGATACGCAGTATTTT.

The chain combines TRBV29-1 with TRBJ2-2; 7 nucleotides agree with TRBD1. Trimming removed 6 bases from V and 7 bases from J; junction bases left unmatched: 11. Germline CDR1 SQVTM, CDR2 ANQGSEA. This CDR3 contains 14 residues. In DNA form, the CDR3 reads TGCAGCGTAGGCCGGGACAGCGTAGGCGGGGAGCTGTTTTTT. Residues: CSVGRDSVGGELFF.